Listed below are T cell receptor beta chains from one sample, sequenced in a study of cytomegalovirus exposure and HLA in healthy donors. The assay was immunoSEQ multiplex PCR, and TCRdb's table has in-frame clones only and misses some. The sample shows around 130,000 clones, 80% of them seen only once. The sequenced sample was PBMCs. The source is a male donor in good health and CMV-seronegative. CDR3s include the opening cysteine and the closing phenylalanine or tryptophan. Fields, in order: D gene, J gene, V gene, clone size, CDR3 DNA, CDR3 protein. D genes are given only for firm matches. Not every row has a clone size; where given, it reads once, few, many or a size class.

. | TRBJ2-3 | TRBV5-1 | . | TGCGCCAGCAGCTTGGTACTGTCAAGCACAGATACGCAGTATTTT | CASSLVLSSTDTQYF
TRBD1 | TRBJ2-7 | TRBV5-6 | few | TGTGCCAGCAGCCCTGACAGGGCCTCCTACGAGCAGTACTTC | CASSPDRASYEQYF
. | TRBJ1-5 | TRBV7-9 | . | TGTGCCAGCAGGAGGGAGGGACCAGACCAGCCCCAGCATTTT | CASRREGPDQPQHF
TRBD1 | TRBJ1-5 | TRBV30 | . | TGTGCCTGGAGTGGGGGGACAGCCTATCAGCCCCAGCATTTT | CAWSGGTAYQPQHF
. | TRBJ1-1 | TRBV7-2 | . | TGTGCCAGCAGCTTAGTTGGGGGACTATGGACTGAAGCTTTCTTT | CASSLVGGLWTEAFF
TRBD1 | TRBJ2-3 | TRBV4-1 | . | TGCGCCAGCAGCCAAGTTGGGACAGGGGCGGATACGCAGTATTTT | CASSQVGTGADTQYF
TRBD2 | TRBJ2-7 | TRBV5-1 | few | TGCGCCAGCAAGGTGGGGGGGTTCTCAGACGAGCAGTACTTC | CASKVGGFSDEQYF
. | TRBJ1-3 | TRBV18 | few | TGTGCCAGCTCCCGGGACACCGCTGGAAACACCATATATTTT | CASSRDTAGNTIYF
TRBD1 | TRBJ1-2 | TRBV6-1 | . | TGTGCCAGCAGTGAACAGTTAAGGACAGGGGGGAACTATGGCTACACCTTC | CASSEQLRTGGNYGYTF
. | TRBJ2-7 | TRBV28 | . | TGTGCCAGCAGTGCGACCTACGAGCAGTACTTC | CASSATYEQYF
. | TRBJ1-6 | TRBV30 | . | TGTGCCTGGAGTGCACAATATTCACCCCTCCACTTT | CAWSAQYSPLHF
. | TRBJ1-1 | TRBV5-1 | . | TGCGCCAGCAGCTCTCAAGGGGGAGACACTGAAGCTTTCTTT | CASSSQGGDTEAFF
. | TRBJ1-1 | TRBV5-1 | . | TGCGCCAGCAGCTCACAGGGATTGAACACTGAAGCTTTCTTT | CASSSQGLNTEAFF
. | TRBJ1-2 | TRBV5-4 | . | TGTGCCAGCAGCTTGTATGGGCCCAATGGCTACACCTTC | CASSLYGPNGYTF
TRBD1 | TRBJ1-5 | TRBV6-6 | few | TGTGCCAGCAGTTACGGGACAGGGAATCATCAGCCCCAGCATTTT | CASSYGTGNHQPQHF
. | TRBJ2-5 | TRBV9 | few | TGTGCCAGCAGCGTAGAGGGGGTACCGGAGACCCAGTACTTC | CASSVEGVPETQYF
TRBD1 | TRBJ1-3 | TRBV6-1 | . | TGTGCCAGCAGTGCCCTGACAGGGGTAGGAAACACCATATATTTT | CASSALTGVGNTIYF
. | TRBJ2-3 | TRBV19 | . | TGTGCCAGTAGCATACTTCCACAGGGCATCATAGATACGCAGTATTTT | CASSILPQGIIDTQYF
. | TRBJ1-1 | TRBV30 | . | TGTGCCTGGGAGACAAAGCCTGAAGCTTTCTTT | CAWETKPEAFF
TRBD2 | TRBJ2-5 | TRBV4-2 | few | TGTGCCAGCAGCCAAGATCCCAGCGGGGGGTTGCAAGAGACCCAGTACTTC | CASSQDPSGGLQETQYF
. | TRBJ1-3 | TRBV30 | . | TGTGCCTGGACAGTATCCCATGGAAACACCATATATTTT | CAWTVSHGNTIYF
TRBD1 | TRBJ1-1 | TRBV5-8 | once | TGTGCCAGCAGCTCCGGGACAGGGAGGCGCATTTCCGAAGCTTTCTTT | CASSSGTGRRISEAFF
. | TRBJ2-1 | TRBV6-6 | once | TGTGCCAGCAGCCTGGGGGTAGCGGCCTACAATGAGCAGTTCTTC | CASSLGVAAYNEQFF
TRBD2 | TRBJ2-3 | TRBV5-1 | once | TGCGCCAGCAGCTTGGAACTAGCGGGGGCCCAACCTATCACAGATACGCAGTATTTT | CASSLELAGAQPITDTQYF
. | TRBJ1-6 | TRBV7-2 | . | TGTGCCAGCAGCTTAGAATCCGGGGGTCCCCTCCACTTT | CASSLESGGPLHF
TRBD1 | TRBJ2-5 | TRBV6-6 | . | TGTGCCAGCAACACCCAGGGGGCCCAGGAGACCCAGTACTTC | CASNTQGAQETQYF
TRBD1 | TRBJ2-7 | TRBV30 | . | TGTGCCTGGAGGGGATATGGGACAGTCCGATACGAGCAGTACTTC | CAWRGYGTVRYEQYF
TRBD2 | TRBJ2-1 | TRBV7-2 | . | TGTGCCAGCAGCTTAACTAGCGGGGGGGGACATGAGCAGTTCTTC | CASSLTSGGGHEQFF
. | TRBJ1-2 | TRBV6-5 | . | TGTGCCAGCAGCCTATTGGGCCCGAACTATGGCTACACCTTC | CASSLLGPNYGYTF
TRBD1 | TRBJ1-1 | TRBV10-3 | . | TGTGCCACCCTGGGACAGGGGGGCGCTGGTGAAGCTTTCTTT | CATLGQGGAGEAFF
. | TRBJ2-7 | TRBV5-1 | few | TGCGCCAGCAGCCAAGGGGGGGCCCCCTACGAGCAGTACTTC | CASSQGGAPYEQYF
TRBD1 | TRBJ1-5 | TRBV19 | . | TGTGCCAGTACTTACGGGACAGCAAATCAGCCCCAGCATTTT | CASTYGTANQPQHF
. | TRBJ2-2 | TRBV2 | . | TGTGCCAGCATGGGGGGGCAGGGTTTATTGTCCGGGGAGCTGTTTTTT | CASMGGQGLLSGELFF
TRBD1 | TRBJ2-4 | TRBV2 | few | TGTGCCAGCAGTTCGGCCGGGACAGGGGAATTC | CASSSAGTGEF
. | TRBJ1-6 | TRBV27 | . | TGTGCCAGCAGCCTACTAAATTCACCCCTCCACTTT | CASSLLNSPLHF
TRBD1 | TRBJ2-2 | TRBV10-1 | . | TGCGCCAGCAATCAGGGGGCGACCGGGGAGCTGTTTTTT | CASNQGATGELFF
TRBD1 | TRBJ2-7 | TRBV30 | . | TGTGCCTGGAGTGTAGGGGGCGCCTACGAGCAGTACTTC | CAWSVGGAYEQYF
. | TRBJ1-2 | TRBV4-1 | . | TGTGCCAGCGGGCAGGGTCATAACTATGGCTACACCTTC | CASGQGHNYGYTF
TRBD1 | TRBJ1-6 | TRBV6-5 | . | TGTGCCAGCAGTGACAGGGATAATTCACCCCTCCACTTT | CASSDRDNSPLHF
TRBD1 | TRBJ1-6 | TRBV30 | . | TGTGCCTGGAGACGACCCTCGACAGGGTGGAATTCACCCCTCCACTTT | CAWRRPSTGWNSPLHF
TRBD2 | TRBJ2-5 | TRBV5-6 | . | TGTGCCAGCAGCTCGGTCGGGGGGACTCCCCAGACCCAGTACTTC | CASSSVGGTPQTQYF
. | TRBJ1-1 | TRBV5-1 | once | TGCGCCAGCCGGGGGGCGAACACTGAAGCTTTCTTT | CASRGANTEAFF
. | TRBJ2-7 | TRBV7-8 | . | TGTGCCAGCAGCTTAAAAGGAACTACCCAGGGGTCGGTCTACGAGCAGTACTTC | CASSLKGTTQGSVYEQYF
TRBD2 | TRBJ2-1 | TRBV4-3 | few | TGCGCCAGCAGCCGTACTAGCGGGGGGGCCAATGAGCAGTTCTTC | CASSRTSGGANEQFF
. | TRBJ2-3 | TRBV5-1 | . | TGCGCCAGCAGCTACCGGGGGACAGATACGCAGTATTTT | CASSYRGTDTQYF
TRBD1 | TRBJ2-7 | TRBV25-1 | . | TGTGCCAGCAGTGCCGAGGGGGCGCTGGACTACGAGCAGTACTTC | CASSAEGALDYEQYF
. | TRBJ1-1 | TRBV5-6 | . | TGTGCCAGCAGCTTGGCGCGCCCTTCAAACACTGAAGCTTTCTTT | CASSLARPSNTEAFF
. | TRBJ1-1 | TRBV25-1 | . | TGTGCCAGCAGTCCCCAGGGGAACACTGAAGCTTTCTTT | CASSPQGNTEAFF
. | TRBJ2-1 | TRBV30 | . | TGTGCCTGGACCTTGGGCAGCTCCTACAATGAGCAGTTCTTC | CAWTLGSSYNEQFF
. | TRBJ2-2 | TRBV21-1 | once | TGTGCCAGCAGAGGGGGGGACACCGGGGAGCTGTTTTTT | CASRGGDTGELFF
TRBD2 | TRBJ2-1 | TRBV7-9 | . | TGTTCCAGCAGCCCCCAAACGACTAGCGGGGGATTCTACAATGAGCAGTTCTTC | CSSSPQTTSGGFYNEQFF
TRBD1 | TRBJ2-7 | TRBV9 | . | TGTGCCAGCAGCGTAGGGGGCAGGGGGTACGAGCAGTACTTC | CASSVGGRGYEQYF
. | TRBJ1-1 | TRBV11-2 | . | TGTGCCAGCAGCTTAGAGAGCATAGGGGCGGGGAGCGCTTTCTTT | CASSLESIGAGSAFF
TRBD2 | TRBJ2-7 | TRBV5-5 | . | TGTGCCAGCAATCAGCGGGGGTGGCACGAGCAGTACTTC | CASNQRGWHEQYF
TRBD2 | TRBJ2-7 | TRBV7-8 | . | TGTGCCAGCAGCTTGGGGACTAGCGGGAAACCCTACGAGCAGTACTTC | CASSLGTSGKPYEQYF
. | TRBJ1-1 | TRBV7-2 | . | TGTGCCAGCAGACAACGAACAGATACCAACACTGAAGCTTTCTTT | CASRQRTDTNTEAFF
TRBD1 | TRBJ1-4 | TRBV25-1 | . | TGTGCCAGCAGCGGGGGGGGTCAGGGGGGCGAAAAACTGTTTTTT | CASSGGGQGGEKLFF
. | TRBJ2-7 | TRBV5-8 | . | TGTGCCAGCAGCTTGGACCGCTACGAGCAGTACTTC | CASSLDRYEQYF
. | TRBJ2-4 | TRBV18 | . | TGTGCCAGCTCACCTTTCGGGGTCCTAGCCAAAAACATTCAGTACTTC | CASSPFGVLAKNIQYF
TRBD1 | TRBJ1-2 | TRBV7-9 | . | TGTGCCAGCAGCCGACCAGGACAGGGGATCTCTGGCTACACCTTC | CASSRPGQGISGYTF